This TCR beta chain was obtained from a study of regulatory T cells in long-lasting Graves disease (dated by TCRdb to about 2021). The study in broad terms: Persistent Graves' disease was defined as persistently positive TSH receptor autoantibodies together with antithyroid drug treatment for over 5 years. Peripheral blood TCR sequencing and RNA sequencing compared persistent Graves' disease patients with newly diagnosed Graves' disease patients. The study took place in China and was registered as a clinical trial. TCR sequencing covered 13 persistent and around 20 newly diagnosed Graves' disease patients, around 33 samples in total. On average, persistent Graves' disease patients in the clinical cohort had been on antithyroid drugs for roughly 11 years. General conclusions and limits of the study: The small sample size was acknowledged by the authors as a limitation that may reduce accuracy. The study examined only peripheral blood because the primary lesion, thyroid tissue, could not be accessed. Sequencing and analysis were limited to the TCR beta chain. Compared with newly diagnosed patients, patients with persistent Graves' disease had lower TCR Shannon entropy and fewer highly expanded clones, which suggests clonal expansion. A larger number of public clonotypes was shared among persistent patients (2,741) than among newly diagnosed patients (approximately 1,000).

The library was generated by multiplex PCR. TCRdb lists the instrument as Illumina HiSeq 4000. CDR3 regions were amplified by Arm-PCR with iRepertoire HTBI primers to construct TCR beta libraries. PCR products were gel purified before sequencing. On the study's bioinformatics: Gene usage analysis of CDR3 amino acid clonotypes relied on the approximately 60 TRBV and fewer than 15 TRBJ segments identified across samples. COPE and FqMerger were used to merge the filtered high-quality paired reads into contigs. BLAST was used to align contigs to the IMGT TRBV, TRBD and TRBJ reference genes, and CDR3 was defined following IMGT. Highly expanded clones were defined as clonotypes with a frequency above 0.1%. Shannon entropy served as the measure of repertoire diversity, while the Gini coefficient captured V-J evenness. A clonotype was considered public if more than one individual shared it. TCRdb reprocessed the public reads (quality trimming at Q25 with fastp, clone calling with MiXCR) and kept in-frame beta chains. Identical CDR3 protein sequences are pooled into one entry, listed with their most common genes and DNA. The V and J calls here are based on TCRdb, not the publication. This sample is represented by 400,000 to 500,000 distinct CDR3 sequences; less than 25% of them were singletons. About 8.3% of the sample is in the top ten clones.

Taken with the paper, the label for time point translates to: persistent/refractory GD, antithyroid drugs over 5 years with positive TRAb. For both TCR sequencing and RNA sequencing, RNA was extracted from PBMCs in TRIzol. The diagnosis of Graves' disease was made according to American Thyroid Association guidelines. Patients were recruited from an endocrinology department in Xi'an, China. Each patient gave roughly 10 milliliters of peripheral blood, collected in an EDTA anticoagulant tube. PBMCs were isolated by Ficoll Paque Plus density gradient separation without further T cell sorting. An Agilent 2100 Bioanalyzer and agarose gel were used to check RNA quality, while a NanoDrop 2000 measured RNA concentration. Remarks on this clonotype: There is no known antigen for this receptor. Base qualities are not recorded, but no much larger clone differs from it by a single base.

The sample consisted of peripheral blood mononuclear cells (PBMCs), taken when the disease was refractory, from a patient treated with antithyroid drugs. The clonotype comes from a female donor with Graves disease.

Here the CDR3 is given as CASSISAGSGYTF. In nucleotides, the sequence is TGTGCCAGTAGTATTTCGGCAGGGAGTGGCTACACCTTC. The chain was built from TRBV19 and TRBJ1-2, and TRBD1 may be the D gene, going by 5 matching bases. According to the germline V gene (reference sequence), CDR1 reads LNHDA and CDR2 reads SQIVND. The junction shows trimming of 3 bases on V and 7 bases on J, plus 12 bases between the germline ends. Taken from cysteine to phenylalanine, the CDR3 has 13 residues. CDR3 DNA only is kept here, 39 bases in frame from base 1.